A single sample is the source of the 14 T cell receptor beta chains below, sequenced in a study of T-cell reconstitution after alpha-beta-depleted transplantation in children. Unique molecular identifiers were built into the TCRbeta library. Each CDR3 protein is one row after TCRdb ran MiXCR on the PCR reads. The table lists some 450,000 distinct CDR3 sequences, 43% of them singletons. Source: PBMCs, taken before TCRalphabeta/CD19-depleted stem cell transplant. Every receptor here comes from a girl aged 2 to 9 with aplastic anemia, due to receive a stem cell transplant.

This chain joins TRBV12-3 or TRBV12-4 and TRBJ2-7; tentatively, D is TRBD1 (6 bases). CDR3 length equals 13 residues. V lost 5 bases and J lost 1, with 9 bases in between. The CDR3 nucleotides are TGTGCCAGCAGTGTAACAGGGTCCTACGAGCAGTACTTC. Protein sequence: CASSVTGSYEQYF.

The CDR3 sequence: CSVKSSGNEQFF. The CDR3 nucleotides read TGCAGTGTTAAATCTTCGGGTAATGAGCAGTTCTTC. The rearrangement links TRBV20-1 to TRBJ2-1; D is unresolved. The germline CDR1 and CDR2 sequences are DFQATT and SNEGSKA (reference sequence). The CDR3 is made up of 12 amino acids. V shed 7 bases and J shed 7 bases, with 14 bases lying between them.

This clonotype has only a few counts. The rearrangement uses TRBV12-3 or TRBV12-4 and TRBJ2-3; D not certain. The CDR3 is 12 residues long. The germline V and J ends were trimmed by 3 bases and 5 bases, with 6 bases remaining between them. The CDR3 nucleotides are TGTGCCAGCAGTTTCTCCCTAGATACGCAGTATTTT. Translated, it gives CASSFSLDTQYF.

This clonotype was counted between two and nine times. Mismatch with germline at one junction end may stem from a read error. The V call is TRBV5-8, the J call TRBJ2-6; 11 nucleotides align to TRBD1. The CDR3 is made up of 17 amino acids. CDR1 and CDR2 from the germline V gene are SGHTS and YDEGEE. DNA of the CDR3: TGTGCCAGCACCTTGAGGACAGGGGGCGCTGGGGCCAACGTCCTGACTTTC. Amino acid sequence: CASTLRTGGAGANVLTF.

J is TRBJ2-3 and V is TRBV5-1; the D is unclear. V lost 1 base, J lost 5 bases, and 11 bases lay in between. This CDR3 spans 14 amino acids. CDR1 and CDR2 (germline): SGHRS, YFSETQ. The CDR3 loop reads CASSLYSSGDTQYF. In DNA, the CDR3 is TGCGCCAGCAGCTTGTACTCTTCCGGAGATACGCAGTATTTT.

V is TRBV12-3 or TRBV12-4 and J is TRBJ2-1; TRBD1 might be the D (6 bases). V lost 5 bases to trimming and J lost 6 bases, with 11 bases between them. This CDR3 is 13 amino acids long. CDR3 nucleotide sequence: TGTGCCAGCAGTCCCGGGACAATCAATGAGCAGTTCTTC. It is translated as CASSPGTINEQFF.

V usage is TRBV19 and J usage is TRBJ2-2; D is uncertain. The V end was cut by 3 bases, the J end by 3 bases, with 14 bases between. This CDR3 contains 16 residues. Germline V lookup: CDR1 LNHDA, CDR2 SQIVND (reference sequence). The CDR3 sequence: CASSMLVVADTGELFF. The CDR3 bases are TGTGCCAGTAGTATGTTGGTGGTGGCGGACACCGGGGAGCTGTTTTTT.

The V and J genes are TRBV24-1 and TRBJ1-1; D gene unclear. This CDR3 spans 14 amino acids. Per germline, CDR1 KGHDR and CDR2 SFDVKD. V shed 5 bases and J shed 0 bases, with 9 bases lying between them. The DNA of the CDR3 is TGTGCCACCAGTGTTTCAGATATGAACACTGAAGCTTTCTTT. It encodes CATSVSDMNTEAFF.

This clonotype was detected ten times or more. The chain recombines TRBV23-1 with TRBJ2-5; no clear D. TRBV23-1 is treated as an ORF (open reading frame) with a function not yet certain. Between the trimmed V and J ends, which lost 3 bases and 0 bases, there was a span of 11 bases. The CDR3 has 15 residues. CDR3 sequence: CASSHRASYQETQYF. CDR3 sequence (DNA): TGCGCCAGCAGTCACCGAGCCTCGTACCAAGAGACCCAGTACTTC.

This clonotype has a count of ten or more. The chain is built from TRBV20-1 and TRBJ2-1; no firm D call. The CDR3 contains 11 residues. Trimming left V 3 bases short and J 9 bases short, with 9 bases between. Germline V gives CDR1 DFQATT, CDR2 SNEGSKA (reference sequence). The CDR3 nucleotides read TGCAGTGCTAGTCTGGTCACTGAGCAGTTCTTC. Protein sequence: CSASLVTEQFF.

Remarks on this clonotype: Germline is not matched at one junction end, which may reflect a read error. V usage is TRBV4-1 and J usage is TRBJ1-4, with D uncertain. Germline CDR1 MGHRA, CDR2 YSYEKL. CDR3 length: 15 amino acids. The CDR3: CASSQDRATNEKLFF. The DNA for the CDR3 is TGCGCCAGTAGCCAAGACCGGGCAACTAATGAAAAACTGTTTTTT.

This clonotype was counted many times. The rearrangement joins TRBV14 to TRBJ2-5; TRBD1 or TRBD2 may be the D gene (5 bases each). The V end was cut by 1 base, the J end by 1 base, with 10 bases between. The V gene's germline CDR1 is SGHDN and CDR2 FVKESK. The CDR3 has 15 residues. DNA for the CDR3: TGTGCCAGCAGCCAAGTGGGGGAGTTCCAAGAGACCCAGTACTTC. Amino acids: CASSQVGEFQETQYF.

This chain uses TRBV29-1 with TRBJ1-2; a possible D gene is TRBD1 (5 bases). Trimming shortened V by 7 bases and J by 4 bases, and 10 bases separated the two germline ends. This CDR3 is built from 11 residues. Germline CDR1 and CDR2: SQVTM and ANQGSEA. In nucleotides, the CDR3 is TGCAGCGCCGGGACCGGCTATGGCTACACCTTC. It codes for CSAGTGYGYTF.

This clonotype was found a few times. This chain connects TRBV28 to TRBJ1-4; D possibly corresponds to TRBD1 (5 bases). V was pared by 5 bases and J by 4 bases, with 14 bases between. Germline V gives CDR1 MDHEN, CDR2 SYDVKM. This CDR3 spans 15 amino acids. CDR3 sequence (DNA): TGTGCCAGCAGTCTACGCCCGGGGGATAATGAAAAACTGTTTTTT. It is translated as CASSLRPGDNEKLFF.